These T cell receptor beta chains were read from a single sample in a study of control samples from healthy donors and cancer patients. Generated by immunoSEQ multiplex PCR, the TCRdb table keeps only in-frame clones and is missing some. The sample records just under 150,000 clones, around 92% being singletons. The sequenced material came from blood. These receptors all stem from a man in his thirties or forties in good health. CDR3s include the opening cysteine and the closing phenylalanine or tryptophan. A D gene is named only where the DNA matches it firmly. Clone sizes are given selectively: once, few, many, or a class where the clone is expanded.

d_call | j_call | clone_size | v_call | cdr3_nt | cdr3_aa
TRBD1 | TRBJ1-2 | - | TRBV24-1 | TGTGCCACCAGTGATTGGGACAGGGACGGCTACACCTTC | CATSDWDRDGYTF
- | TRBJ2-3 | - | TRBV5-1 | TGCGCCAGCAGCTTGGCTGCCCGAGATACGCAGTATTTT | CASSLAARDTQYF
TRBD1 | TRBJ2-3 | - | TRBV27 | TGTGCCAGCAGTTGGACGACAGGGCGCACAGATACGCAGTATTTT | CASSWTTGRTDTQYF
- | TRBJ1-2 | - | TRBV27 | TGTGCCAGCAGTTTAGTTCCATCGGTGGTACATGGCTACACCTTC | CASSLVPSVVHGYTF
- | TRBJ1-5 | few | TRBV4-2 | TGTGCCAGCAGCCAAGATACGGGGCCCCAGCATTTT | CASSQDTGPQHF
TRBD2 | TRBJ2-3 | - | TRBV7-6 | TGTGCCAGCAGCTCATCCCTGACTAGCGGCACAGATACGCAGTATTTT | CASSSSLTSGTDTQYF
TRBD1 | TRBJ1-2 | - | TRBV14 | TGTGCCAGCAGCCAAGATCTGTCAGGGGGCTATGGCTACACCTTC | CASSQDLSGGYGYTF
- | TRBJ2-7 | - | TRBV21-1 | TGTGCCAGCAGCATCGGGAAAAAGAATTGGAGCTCCTACGAGCAGTACTTC | CASSIGKKNWSSYEQYF
- | TRBJ2-5 | - | TRBV2 | TGTGCCAGCAGTGTAAGCAGGGTGGAGACCCAGTACTTC | CASSVSRVETQYF
- | TRBJ2-1 | - | TRBV21-1 | TGTGCCAGCATAGACGCCTACAATGAGCAGTTCTTC | CASIDAYNEQFF
TRBD1 | TRBJ2-4 | - | TRBV6-5 | TGTGCCAGCAGTCAGGTTGGGACAGGGAAAAACATTCAGTACTTC | CASSQVGTGKNIQYF
- | TRBJ2-7 | - | TRBV5-4 | TGTGCCAGCAGCTTGGGCCCGGTAACCTGGGAGCAGTACTTC | CASSLGPVTWEQYF
- | TRBJ2-3 | - | TRBV6-5 | TGTGCCAGCAGTTACTCGGGCCTAGCCGGGACAGATACGCAGTATTTT | CASSYSGLAGTDTQYF
- | TRBJ1-5 | - | TRBV24-1 | TGTGCCACCAGTGATTCAGGGAGGGCTCAGCCCCAGCATTTT | CATSDSGRAQPQHF
TRBD1 | TRBJ1-1 | - | TRBV6-4 | TGTGCCAGCAGACCGGGACAGGGAGGAATGAACACTGAAGCTTTCTTT | CASRPGQGGMNTEAFF
- | TRBJ1-3 | few | TRBV2 | TGTGCCAGCAGTGATTGGAGCGGAAACACCATATATTTT | CASSDWSGNTIYF
- | TRBJ1-1 | - | TRBV5-1 | TGCGCCAGCAGCTTTGAGGGACAGAACACTGAAGCTTTCTTT | CASSFEGQNTEAFF
- | TRBJ2-2 | - | TRBV19 | TGTGCCAGTAGTCGCAGGGGCGCCGGGGAGCTGTTTTTT | CASSRRGAGELFF
TRBD2 | TRBJ2-2 | - | TRBV6-6 | TGTGCCAGCAGTCCCCGGGACTACCCCAACACCGGGGAGCTGTTTTTT | CASSPRDYPNTGELFF
TRBD2 | TRBJ2-2 | - | TRBV19 | TGTGCCAGTAGTATAGCCCTAGCGGCGAACACCGGGGAGCTGTTTTTT | CASSIALAANTGELFF
TRBD2 | TRBJ2-3 | - | TRBV6-4 | TGTGCCAGCAGTTCCTCAGCGGGGGGGCTCAGCACAGATACGCAGTATTTT | CASSSSAGGLSTDTQYF
- | TRBJ1-2 | - | TRBV25-1 | TGTGCCAGCAGCCCGGGGTGGGGGGGCAACTATGGCTACACCTTC | CASSPGWGGNYGYTF
- | TRBJ1-6 | - | TRBV19 | TGTGCCACCGCAACAGGGAATGGTTCACCCCTCCACTTT | CATATGNGSPLHF
TRBD2 | TRBJ2-2 | - | TRBV6-2/TRBV6-3 | TGTGCCAGCACCCCGTGGGGGACTAGCGACACCGGGGAGCTGTTTTTT | CASTPWGTSDTGELFF
- | TRBJ2-1 | - | TRBV7-3 | TGTGCCAGCAGCTTGCAGGGCTACAATGAGCAGTTCTTC | CASSLQGYNEQFF
- | TRBJ1-2 | once | TRBV6-5 | TGTGCCAGCAGCCGCGGGGGCCCGGATGGCTACACCTTC | CASSRGGPDGYTF
- | TRBJ2-1 | - | TRBV19 | TGTGCCACTCAACCGGGGGACATACCCTACAATGAGCAGTTCTTC | CATQPGDIPYNEQFF
- | TRBJ2-3 | - | TRBV7-8 | TGTGCCAGCAGCCCCCGTTTGGGTCGCACAGATACGCAGTATTTT | CASSPRLGRTDTQYF